The present entry profiles one TCR beta chain with its context. What it binds is unknown. Trimming removed 8 bases at V and 6 bases at J, with 20 bases between. From germline, CDR1 is LNHNV and CDR2 YYDKDF (reference sequence). The CDR3 has 14 residues. Sequencing of cultured CD4+ T cell DNA used the Oncomine TCR Beta short-read assay. One entry per CDR3 protein results from TCRdb running MiXCR on the PCR reads. The sample includes about 21,000 distinct CDR3 sequences, more than 40% of them seen just once. Stated treatment: roughly 10-day PBMC culture with coronavirus spike peptide pools or control peptides (ViraFEST assay). This sample stems from a study of vaccination and CD4 T cells after COVID-19.

V gene TRBV15 combines with J gene TRBJ2-7; D may match TRBD1 or TRBD2 (5 bases each). This material consisted of CD4+ T cells from blood, cultured in vitro, taken before SARS-CoV-2 vaccination. This sequence was found in a human donor who received a COVID-19 vaccine. CDR3 nucleotides: TGTGCCACCTTAAAATCGGGGCTCGGAGGCGAGCAGTACTTC. It codes for CATLKSGLGGEQYF. The whole variable domain, filled in from reference TRBV15 and TRBJ2-7, reads DAMVIQNPRYQVTQFGKPVTLSCSQTLNHNVMYWYQQKSSQAPKLLFHYYDKDFNNEADTPDNFQSRRPNTSFCFLDIRSPGLGDTAMYLCATLKSGLGGEQYFGPGTRLTVT.